This entry features one TCR beta chain sequence. Its antigen remains unidentified. The primer mix had 60 Vbeta and 13 Jbeta primers. Some clones are missing from TCRdb's copy, which holds only in-frame ones; the method was immunoSEQ multiplex PCR. The data contain 100,000 to 150,000 clones, more than 75% of them seen just once; the ten biggest clones take up around 5.5%. This entry is derived from a study of cytomegalovirus exposure and HLA in healthy donors. Study findings and constraints: In a later analysis, most CMV-associated TCR beta chains appeared HLA-restricted. Most of the TCR beta V segments (in an earlier analysis) were productive either about 87% or about 30% of the time.

The germline V and J ends were trimmed by 2 bases and 6 bases, with 4 bases remaining between them. This CDR3 region has 11 residues. Germline V lookup: CDR1 SEHNR, CDR2 FQNEAQ (reference sequence). This sequence joins TRBV7-9 and TRBJ1-1, with unresolved D. Sequenced input: PBMCs. This receptor was taken from a woman in her thirties in good health and CMV-seronegative. The CDR3 DNA reads TGTGCCAGCAGCTTACAGGCTGAAGCTTTCTTT. It specifies CASSLQAEAFF. The full variable domain, completed using reference TRBV7-9 and TRBJ1-1, is DTGVSQNPRHKITKRGQNVTFRCDPISEHNRLYWYRQTLGQGPEFLTYFQNEAQLEKSRLLSDRFSAERPKGSFSTLEIQRTEQGDSAMYLCASSLQAEAFFGQGTRLTVV.